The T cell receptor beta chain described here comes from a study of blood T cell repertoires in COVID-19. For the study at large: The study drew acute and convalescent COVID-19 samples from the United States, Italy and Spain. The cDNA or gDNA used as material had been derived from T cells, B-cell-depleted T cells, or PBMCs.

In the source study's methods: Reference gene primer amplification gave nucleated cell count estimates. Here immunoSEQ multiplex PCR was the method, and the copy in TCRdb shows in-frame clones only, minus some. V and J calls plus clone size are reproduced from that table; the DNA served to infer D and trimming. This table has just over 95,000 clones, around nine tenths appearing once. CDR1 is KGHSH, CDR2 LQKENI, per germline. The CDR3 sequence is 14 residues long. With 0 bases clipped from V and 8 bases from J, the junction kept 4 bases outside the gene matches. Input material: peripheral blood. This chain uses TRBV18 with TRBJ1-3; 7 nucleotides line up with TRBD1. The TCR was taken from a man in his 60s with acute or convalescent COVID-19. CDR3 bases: TGTGCCAGCTCACCACCCGACAGGGTTGACACCATATATTTT. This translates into CASSPPDRVDTIYF.